This T cell receptor (beta chain) is from a study of naive CD8 T cells in extremely preterm neonates. Sequencing was performed with immunoSEQ multiplex PCR; in TCRdb, only in-frame clones are kept and a portion is missing. The table has 5,000 to 6,500 clones, approximately 98% seen once. The CDR3 totals 16 residues. Per germline, CDR1 LNHDA and CDR2 SQIVND (reference sequence). V shed 1 base, J shed 2 bases, and the junction held 8 bases outside the gene matches. The V gene is TRBV19, the J gene TRBJ2-7; 7 bases are a match to TRBD2. This clonotype was obtained from a human donor in good health. Sequencing was performed on naive CD8+ T cells from blood. CDR3 amino acids: CASSIGRGDPTYEQYF. DNA for the CDR3: TGTGCCAGTAGTATAGGCCGGGGGGACCCAACCTACGAGCAGTACTTC.